Listed below are T cell receptor beta chains from one sample, sequenced in a study of blood T cells in healthy people across ages. TCRdb called the 5' RACE reads again in MiXCR, with one record for every CDR3 protein. Found here are approximately 1.5 million distinct CDR3 sequences, approximately 32% of them singletons; the top ten hold around 11%. The specimen was blood. The receptors come from a woman aged 25 to 45 in good health. Both conserved end residues are part of each CDR3.

TRBV10-3 CAISEARVQYF
TRBV6-4 CASSDRHRQEKNTEAFF
TRBV11-2 CASSKLSGSAPGTQYF
TRBV4-1 CASSQEVGSQNIQYF
TRBV20-1 CSARVAGHSYNEQFF
TRBV7-3 CASGLMLAGGWNEQFF
TRBV5-4 CASSGTGDGWDSYEQYF
TRBV6-5 CASSYYGLSYEQYF
TRBV5-1 CASSLGLAGGVRQNIQYF
TRBV5-1 CASSLVKGDGYTF
TRBV9 CASSTAGGDYEQYF
TRBV5-5 CASSFDRQYTQYF
TRBV5-4 CASSSTSGTDEQFF
TRBV29-1 CSVRQGAWDTEAFF
TRBV19 CASSLNSLAEGTQYF
TRBV5-4 CASSSSGQSTYEQYF
TRBV20-1 CSASGGGQRDEQFF
TRBV28 CASSGGLVYNNEQFF
TRBV12-3/TRBV12-4 CASSLGTRGWTSDTQYF
TRBV7-6 CASSSRDTDEQFF
TRBV6-1 CASSEGTSGALHNEQFF
TRBV29-1 CSALPLNTGELFF
TRBV20-1 CSASVLSYNEQFF
TRBV5-1 CASSSGQSLEKLFF
TRBV5-1 CASSLSPLAGSSDTQYF
TRBV7-3 CASSLTPGTRVDTQYF
TRBV11-2 CASSLTFGVTYEQYF
TRBV11-2 CASSPIEAGTAWEGTQYF
TRBV20-1 CSARGGTSGGRSSYNEQFF
TRBV28 CASSQREGLVNEQFF
TRBV15 CATSREWAVNYGYTF
TRBV6-1 CASSDSASTDTQYF
TRBV3-1 CASSQRGAGAEQFF
TRBV3-1 CASSQGSILSPQHF
TRBV2 CASRGGASAGELFF
TRBV6-1 CASLGAVNNEQFF
TRBV6-1 CARGEGVNSPLHF
TRBV6-1 CASSETGHGYTF
TRBV7-9 CASSPTTLLAGGRYEQYF
TRBV20-1 CSARGGMAYGYTF
TRBV19 CASMARGGPGANVLTF
TRBV10-3 CAISDRDRPNEKRFF
TRBV21-1 CASSRRQEYLSGANVRTF
TRBV2 CANRQGVHTDTQYF
TRBV7-9 CASSPHGRGSNEQYF
TRBV20-1 CSAQGLAGDEQYF
TRBV7-2 CASSMGSLEQYF
TRBV5-4 CASSLRRGRSTDTQYF
TRBV7-9 CASSLARDTSYEQYF
TRBV10-3 CAISESSTLQETQYF